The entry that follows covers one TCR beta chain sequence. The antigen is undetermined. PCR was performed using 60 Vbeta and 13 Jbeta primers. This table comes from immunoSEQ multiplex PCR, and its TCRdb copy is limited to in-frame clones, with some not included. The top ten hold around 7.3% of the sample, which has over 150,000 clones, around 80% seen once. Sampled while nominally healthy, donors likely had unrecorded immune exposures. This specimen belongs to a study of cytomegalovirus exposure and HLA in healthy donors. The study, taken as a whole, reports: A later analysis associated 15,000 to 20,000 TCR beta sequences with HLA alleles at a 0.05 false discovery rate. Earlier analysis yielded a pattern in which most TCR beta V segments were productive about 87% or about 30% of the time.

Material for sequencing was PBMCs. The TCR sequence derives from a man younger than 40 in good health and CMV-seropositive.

This CDR3 is CASSPKKGGAVTYEQYF. The DNA of the CDR3 is TGTGCCAGCAGCCCAAAGAAAGGGGGGGCGGTAACCTACGAGCAGTACTTC. The V and J genes are TRBV11-3 and TRBJ2-7; perhaps TRBD2 as D (7 bases). Germline V gives CDR1 SGHNT, CDR2 YENEEA. This CDR3 region has 17 residues. Between the trimmed V and J ends, which lost 5 bases and 2 bases, there was a span of 22 bases. The whole variable domain, filled in from reference TRBV11-3 and TRBJ2-7, reads EAGVVQSPRYKIIEKKQPVAFWCNPISGHNTLYWYLQNLGQGPELLIRYENEEAVDDSQLPKDRFSAERLKGVDSTLKIQPAELGDSAVYLCASSPKKGGAVTYEQYFGPGTRLTVT.